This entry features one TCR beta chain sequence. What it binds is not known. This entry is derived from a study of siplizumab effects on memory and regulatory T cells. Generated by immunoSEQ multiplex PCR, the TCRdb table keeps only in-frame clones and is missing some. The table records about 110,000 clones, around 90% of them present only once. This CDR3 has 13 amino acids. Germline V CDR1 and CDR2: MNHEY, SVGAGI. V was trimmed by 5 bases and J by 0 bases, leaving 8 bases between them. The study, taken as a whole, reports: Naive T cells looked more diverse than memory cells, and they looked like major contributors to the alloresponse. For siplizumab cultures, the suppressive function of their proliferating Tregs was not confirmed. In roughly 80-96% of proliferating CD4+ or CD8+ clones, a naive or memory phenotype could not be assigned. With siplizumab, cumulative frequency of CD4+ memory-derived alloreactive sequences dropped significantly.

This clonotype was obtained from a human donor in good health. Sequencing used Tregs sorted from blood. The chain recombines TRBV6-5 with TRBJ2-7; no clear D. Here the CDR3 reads CASSPGLSYEQYF. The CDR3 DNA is TGTGCCAGCAGTCCAGGTCTCTCCTACGAGCAGTACTTC.